This TCR beta chain was found in a study of T cells after yellow fever vaccination. Via MiXCR, TCRdb re-called the 5' RACE reads, giving one row per CDR3 protein. The data contain about 16,000 distinct CDR3 sequences, approximately 4% of them singletons. Germline CDR1 reads SQVTM; CDR2 reads ANQGSEA. The CDR3 is 14 residues long. Germline trimming cut 5 bases from V and 5 bases from J; bases unmatched to any gene: 8. This clonotype occurred many times. The source of this sequence is a man aged 25 to 40 who received the YFV17D yellow fever vaccine. The source was PBMCs, either bulk or a sorted T-cell subset (CD4+, CD8+, memory, or dextramer-sorted; not recorded which), collected 15 days after the yellow fever booster vaccination. The V call is TRBV29-1, the J call TRBJ1-1; 10 bases are a match to TRBD1. The CDR3 coding sequence is TGCAGCGTTTCTTCGACAGGGGGCCTAACTGAAGCTTTCTTT. This sequence encodes CSVSSTGGLTEAFF. The full variable domain, in which reference TRBV29-1 and TRBJ1-1 provide the parts outside the CDR3, is SAVISQKPSRDICQRGTSLTIQCQVDSQVTMMFWYRQQPGQSLTLIATANQGSEATYESGFVIDKFPISRPNLTFSTLTVSNMSPEDSSIYLCSVSSTGGLTEAFFGQGTRLTVV.